A selection of T cell receptor beta chains follows, all from one sample in a study of response to subunit inactivated influenza vaccine. In TCRdb, the RT-PCR reads were re-called with MiXCR into one record per CDR3 protein. The sample yields 300,000 to 350,000 distinct CDR3 sequences, 21% seen once. Sequencing used PBMCs from blood, obtained about 19 months after vaccination. The receptors stem from a man between 50 and 75 years old who received an inactivated influenza vaccine. Both conserved end residues are part of each CDR3. The D gene is left open where the match is weak. Some rows have no size entry. The others give once, few or many, or a class for an expanded clone.

TRBV6-5	NA	TRBD2	TRBJ2-2	CASVRTSGTTGELFF	TGTGCCAGCGTTCGGACTAGCGGAACCACCGGGGAGCTGTTTTTT
TRBV6-2/TRBV6-3	few	NA	TRBJ2-5	CASRDPGRTETQYF	TGTGCCAGCAGAGATCCCGGTAGAACTGAGACCCAGTACTTC
TRBV6-5	few	NA	TRBJ1-2	CASSSPHGYTF	TGTGCCAGCAGTTCCCCCCATGGCTACACCTTC
TRBV3-1	few	NA	TRBJ1-5	CASSQEVRNQPQHF	TGTGCCAGCAGCCAAGAAGTGAGGAATCAGCCCCAGCATTTT
TRBV20-1	NA	NA	TRBJ2-5	CSARSLWETQYF	TGCAGTGCTAGGAGCCTTTGGGAGACCCAGTACTTC
TRBV29-1	NA	NA	TRBJ2-7	CSVKGSGHEQYF	TGCAGCGTTAAAGGGAGTGGGCACGAGCAGTACTTC
TRBV18	NA	TRBD1	TRBJ1-1	CASSPGAIQGATEAFF	TGTGCCAGCTCACCAGGGGCGATCCAGGGGGCCACTGAAGCTTTCTTT
TRBV7-9	NA	NA	TRBJ2-3	CASSPLGGSTDTQYF	TGTGCCAGCAGCCCCCTCGGCGGGAGCACAGATACGCAGTATTTT
TRBV5-1	few	NA	TRBJ1-2	CASRIPGTEGYGYTF	TGCGCCAGCAGAATCCCGGGGACGGAGGGCTATGGCTACACCTTC
TRBV10-3	NA	NA	TRBJ2-1	CAISESIYNEQFF	TGTGCCATCAGTGAGTCCATCTACAATGAGCAGTTCTTC
TRBV11-2	NA	TRBD1	TRBJ1-1	CASSLAPGGGTEAFF	TGTGCCAGCAGCTTAGCCCCAGGGGGAGGCACTGAAGCTTTCTTT
TRBV4-1	many	NA	TRBJ1-5	CASSQDHTAGYQPQHF	TGCGCCAGCAGCCAAGATCACACGGCGGGATATCAGCCCCAGCATTTT
TRBV29-1	NA	NA	TRBJ2-7	CSAELDNTYEQYF	TGCAGCGCCGAACTTGACAACACCTACGAGCAGTACTTC
TRBV7-2	many	TRBD1	TRBJ2-3	CASSLTGGTDTQYF	TGTGCCAGCAGTTTAACAGGGGGCACAGATACGCAGTATTTT
TRBV30	NA	NA	TRBJ1-2	CAWSVGWGPYGYTF	TGTGCCTGGAGTGTTGGTTGGGGCCCCTATGGCTACACCTTC
TRBV9	many	NA	TRBJ1-1	CASSVPGTDTEAFF	TGTGCCAGCAGCGTGCCGGGGACCGACACTGAAGCTTTCTTT
TRBV15	few	NA	TRBJ1-1	CATSPRGGGTEAFF	TGTGCCACCAGCCCACGAGGCGGGGGAACTGAAGCTTTCTTT
TRBV20-1	few	NA	TRBJ1-4	CSGGYNEKLFF	TGCAGTGGGGGATATAATGAAAAACTGTTTTTT
TRBV12-3/TRBV12-4	NA	NA	TRBJ2-2	CASGSSFAGSTGELFF	TGTGCCAGCGGATCTTCTTTTGCAGGGTCCACCGGGGAGCTGTTTTTT
TRBV5-8	NA	TRBD1	TRBJ1-2	CARTPPNRGNYGYTF	TGTGCCAGGACCCCCCCGAACAGGGGTAACTATGGCTACACCTTC